One and the same sample provided the 26 T cell receptor beta chains below, sequenced in a study of CD8 T cells in Susac syndrome (dated by TCRdb to the late 2010s). Library method: the immunoSEQ multiplex PCR assay. RNA was extracted using the RNeasy kit, and about 0.5 to 1 ug of the RNA was reverse transcribed with random hexamers. Using fastp trimming at Q25 and MiXCR clonotype assembly, TCRdb reanalyzed the public sequencing data and kept in-frame beta chains. Records with the same CDR3 protein are collapsed into one entry carrying the most frequent genes and DNA. Across this sample there are roughly 200,000 distinct CDR3 sequences, with about 94% seen only once. The ten largest clones take up 0.1% of the sample. Sequences were obtained from CD4+ T cells from PBMCs. These receptors all come from a human donor in good health.

The J gene is TRBJ1-2, the V gene TRBV27, with D perhaps TRBD1 (6 bases). This CDR3 comprises 15 residues. CDR1 and CDR2 from the germline V gene are MNHEY and SMNVEV (reference sequence). V was shortened by 5 bases and J by 4 bases, with 17 bases between the two germline ends. The CDR3 protein is CASSAYRVDLYGYTF. DNA for the CDR3: TGTGCCAGCAGTGCATACAGGGTTGATCTCTATGGCTACACCTTC.

The chain has TRBV28 and TRBJ2-1; D is perhaps TRBD2 (5 bases). The CDR3 spans 15 residues. V lost 3 bases and J lost 5, with 14 bases in between. Germline V gene data show CDR1 as MDHEN and CDR2 as SYDVKM. As DNA, the CDR3 is TGTGCCAGCAGTTTGGTTAGACTACTCAACAATGAGCAGTTCTTC. As protein: CASSLVRLLNNEQFF.

The chain carries TRBV30 and TRBJ2-7; D call uncertain. CDR3 length: 14 residues. Trimming removed 0 bases from V and 3 bases from J, with 12 bases in between. In germline, CDR1 is GTSNPN, CDR2 SVGIG (reference sequence). For the CDR3, the DNA is TGTGCCTGGAGTGTAGACCGGGCCAACTACGAGCAGTACTTC. This sequence encodes CAWSVDRANYEQYF.

This chain connects TRBV29-1 to TRBJ2-5; a weak D match, TRBD1 (6 bases). The CDR3 has 12 residues. Per germline, CDR1 SQVTM and CDR2 ANQGSEA. V lost 6 bases to trimming and J lost 4 bases, with 12 bases between them. The CDR3, as DNA: TGCAGCGTGACGCAGGGGAGAGAGACCCAGTACTTC. Its protein is CSVTQGRETQYF.

The gene calls are TRBV20-1 and TRBJ2-2, with a tentative D call TRBD1 (5 bases). Germline CDR1 is DFQATT and CDR2 is SNEGSKA (reference sequence). This CDR3 has 15 residues. The V end was cut by 0 bases, the J end by 4 bases, with 12 bases between. The CDR3 loop is CSARDGSRATGELFF. CDR3 coding DNA: TGCAGTGCTAGAGATGGGTCCAGGGCCACCGGGGAGCTGTTTTTT.

The chain recombines TRBV6-1 with TRBJ1-1; TRBD1 aligns across 7 bases. The V gene end was trimmed by 3 bases and the J gene end by 3 bases; junction bases not matched to a gene: 7. CDR3 length equals 15 residues. Germline values: CDR1 MNHNS, CDR2 SASEGT. The CDR3 spells CASSEPGQIYTEAFF. CDR3 DNA sequence: TGTGCCAGCAGTGAGCCGGGACAGATCTACACTGAAGCTTTCTTT.

V and J are TRBV27 and TRBJ2-5, with D possibly matching TRBD2 (5 bases). The CDR3 totals 15 residues. Germline V gives CDR1 MNHEY, CDR2 SMNVEV (reference sequence). V lost 5 bases and J lost 2, with 15 bases in between. The CDR3 reads CASSPTTNTQETQYF. The CDR3 nucleotides read TGTGCCAGCAGTCCGACGACTAATACTCAAGAGACCCAGTACTTC.

The V call is TRBV30, the J call TRBJ2-1; 13 nucleotides agree with TRBD2. The CDR3 loop spans 14 amino acids. Trimming at V came to 1 base and at J to 10 bases, leaving 4 bases not matched to a gene. The V gene's germline CDR1 is GTSNPN and CDR2 SVGIG (reference sequence). The CDR3 nucleotides read TGTGCCTGGAGTGGGACTAGCGGGAGATTGGAGCAGTTCTTC. This codes for CAWSGTSGRLEQFF.

In regard to this clonotype: Germline is not matched at one junction end, which may reflect a read error. V and J are TRBV27 and TRBJ1-2, with D maybe TRBD1 (5 bases). This CDR3 has 13 amino acids. CDR1 and CDR2 from the germline V gene are MNHEY and SMNVEV (reference sequence). The CDR3 DNA is TGTGCCGGCAGTAAGACAGACCACTATGGCTACACCTTC. Protein sequence: CAGSKTDHYGYTF.

This sequence joins TRBV11-3 and TRBJ2-1, with D perhaps TRBD2 (5 bases). CDR1 is SGHNT, CDR2 YENEEA, per germline. V shed 3 bases and J shed 1 base, with 7 bases lying between them. The CDR3 length is 14 residues. CDR3 sequence: CASSLTTSYNEQFF. CDR3 sequence (DNA): TGTGCCAGCAGCTTGACTACATCCTACAATGAGCAGTTCTTC.

The chain combines TRBV7-2 with TRBJ2-1; 16 nucleotides match TRBD2. Germline V lookup: CDR1 SGHTA, CDR2 FQGNSA. The CDR3 is made up of 17 amino acids. J gave up 5 bases and V 5 bases, and 6 bases lay outside the gene matches. CDR3 DNA: TGTGCCAGCAGCGGGACTAGCGGGAGGGCCGGAAACAATGAGCAGTTCTTC. Residues: CASSGTSGRAGNNEQFF.

The rearrangement joins TRBV29-1 to TRBJ2-7, with 13 bases aligning to TRBD2. There are 16 residues in the CDR3. Germline assignment: CDR1 SQVTM and CDR2 ANQGSEA. Germline trimming cut 6 bases from V and 2 bases from J; bases unmatched to any gene: 10. The CDR3 nucleotides are TGCAGCGTCGGGAGGACTAGCGGGAGCCGGGCCTACGAGCAGTACTTC. Its translation: CSVGRTSGSRAYEQYF.

The chain joins TRBV12-3 or TRBV12-4 to TRBJ2-1; no firm D call. The germline V and J ends were trimmed by 6 bases and 7 bases, with 19 bases remaining between them. This CDR3 has 15 residues. CDR3 nucleotide sequence: TGTGCCAGCAGGTTCAGAGTCCCTTGGGTTAATGAGCAGTTCTTC. It yields the protein CASRFRVPWVNEQFF.

V gene TRBV20-1 combines with J gene TRBJ1-5; no firm D call. The CDR3 contains 13 residues. The germline V gene has CDR1 DFQATT and CDR2 SNEGSKA (reference sequence). The ends were cut back, 2 bases at V and 3 bases at J, with 8 bases in the middle. The CDR3 is CSARKGSNQPQHF. CDR3 nucleotides: TGCAGTGCTAGAAAAGGTTCCAATCAGCCCCAGCATTTT.

The chain carries TRBV20-1 and TRBJ1-5; 9 nucleotides match TRBD1. The CDR3 covers 14 residues. J was trimmed by 6 bases and V by 6 bases; bases with no gene match: 9. The germline V gene encodes CDR1 DFQATT and CDR2 SNEGSKA (reference sequence). CDR3 protein: CSALQGAIGQPQHF. In DNA form, the CDR3 reads TGCAGTGCCCTACAGGGGGCGATTGGTCAGCCCCAGCATTTT.

V and J are TRBV29-1 and TRBJ1-1; 8 bases align to TRBD1. CDR1 is SQVTM, CDR2 ANQGSEA, per germline. The V gene end was trimmed by 2 bases and the J gene end by 4 bases; junction bases not matched to a gene: 9. The CDR3 covers 15 residues. This CDR3 is CSVEKAQGGITEAFF. CDR3 bases: TGCAGCGTTGAAAAGGCACAGGGGGGGATCACTGAAGCTTTCTTT.

The chain couples TRBV20-1 to TRBJ2-7, with 10 bases that match TRBD2. The J segment lost 4 bases and the V segment lost 2 bases, leaving 5 bases of the junction unmatched. The CDR3 totals 14 residues. Germline V gene lookup returns CDR1 DFQATT and CDR2 SNEGSKA (reference sequence). CDR3 in DNA: TGCAGTGCTAGACCAGCGGGAGGGGCATACGAGCAGTACTTC. Translating gives CSARPAGGAYEQYF.

V gene TRBV27 combines with J gene TRBJ2-1; D tentatively fits TRBD1 or TRBD2 (5 bases each). The CDR3 contains 12 residues. CDR1 is MNHEY, CDR2 SMNVEV, per germline (reference sequence). V lost 6 bases and J lost 7, with 10 bases in between. CDR3 loop: CASRGPLNEQFF. The CDR3 region has the DNA TGTGCCAGCAGGGGACCTCTGAATGAGCAGTTCTTC.

The CDR3 here is CASSARTSAAYEQYF. In DNA, the CDR3 is TGTGCCAGCAGTGCCCGGACTAGTGCCGCCTACGAGCAGTACTTC. This chain links TRBV2 with TRBJ2-7; TRBD2 aligns across 7 bases. Looked up from germline, CDR1 is SNHLY and CDR2 is FYNNEI. The V segment lost 4 bases and the J segment 2 bases; nucleotides outside the gene matches: 8. The CDR3 length is 15 residues.

The V and J genes are TRBV29-1 and TRBJ2-1, with TRBD2 as a possible D gene (5 bases). There are 15 residues in the CDR3. Germline loops: CDR1 SQVTM, CDR2 ANQGSEA. V lost 5 bases, J lost 6 bases, and 20 bases lay in between. CDR3 amino acids: CSVRDGAPGSNEQFF. CDR3 in DNA: TGCAGCGTTAGGGATGGCGCCCCGGGAAGCAATGAGCAGTTCTTC.

V and J are TRBV30 and TRBJ2-5; 8 bases are shared with TRBD2. The ends lost 1 base at V and 7 bases at J; junction bases unmatched: 5. This CDR3 region has 13 residues. Germline CDR1 is GTSNPN and CDR2 is SVGIG (reference sequence). Written as DNA, the CDR3 is TGTGCCTGGAGTGCAGCGGGAGCGGTGACCCAGTACTTC. It is translated as CAWSAAGAVTQYF.

The chain recombines TRBV12-3 or TRBV12-4 with TRBJ1-1, with D possibly matching TRBD1 (5 bases). Deletions cut 4 bases from V and 6 bases from J, with 9 bases between. This CDR3 is built from 12 residues. CDR3 nucleotide sequence: TGTGCCAGCAGTTCATCAGGGCCTGAAGCTTTCTTT. Encoded protein: CASSSSGPEAFF.

In its sample, this clonotype was seen once. The chain recombines TRBV12-3 or TRBV12-4 with TRBJ2-2; a weak D match, TRBD2 (6 bases). There are 15 residues in the CDR3. V was shortened by 3 bases and J by 3 bases, with 11 bases between the two germline ends. This chain's CDR3 is CASSFLAGHTGELFF. CDR3 DNA: TGTGCCAGCAGTTTTCTGGCGGGACACACCGGGGAGCTGTTTTTT.

The rearrangement links TRBV24-1 to TRBJ1-1; D remains ambiguous. The V end was cut by 9 bases, the J end by 2 bases, with 12 bases between. Germline CDR1 KGHDR, CDR2 SFDVKD. This CDR3 is 13 amino acids long. The CDR3 protein is CATAETGNTEAFF. CDR3 coding DNA: TGTGCCACCGCCGAAACGGGCAACACTGAAGCTTTCTTT.

CDR3 in amino acids: CASSPPLQGGAFF. The CDR3 DNA follows: TGTGCCAGCTCACCCCCTTTACAGGGAGGGGCTTTCTTT. This rearrangement joins TRBV18 to TRBJ1-1; TRBD1 is a possible D gene (6 bases). V was shortened by 3 bases and J by 11 bases, with 16 bases between the two germline ends. The germline V gene encodes CDR1 KGHSH and CDR2 LQKENI. The CDR3 totals 13 residues. Full variable domain (remainder filled in from reference TRBV18 and TRBJ1-1): NAGVMQNPRHLVRRRGQEARLRCSPMKGHSHVYWYRQLPEEGLKFMVYLQKENIIDESGMPKERFSAEFPKEGPSILRIQQVVRGDSAAYFCASSPPLQGGAFFGQGTRLTVV.

This chain uses TRBV30 with TRBJ2-7; D perhaps matches TRBD2 (6 bases). The CDR3 consists of 14 residues. In germline, CDR1 is GTSNPN, CDR2 SVGIG (reference sequence). V shed 2 bases and J shed 4 bases, with 15 bases lying between them. The CDR3: CAWSLGGGKYEQYF. The CDR3 DNA is TGTGCCTGGAGTCTTGGTGGCGGGAAGTACGAGCAGTACTTC.